These 20 T cell receptor beta chains were all obtained from the same sample, sequenced in a study of cytomegalovirus exposure and HLA in healthy donors. The PCR was carried out with 60 Vbeta primers and 13 Jbeta primers. The data were produced by immunoSEQ multiplex PCR, yet TCRdb's version contains in-frame clones alone and is incomplete. The table lists some 110,000 clones, around 66% of them singletons. Sequenced input: PBMCs. These receptors were obtained from a woman aged 40-49 years in good health and CMV-seropositive.

V usage is TRBV7-9 and J usage is TRBJ2-1, with TRBD2 as a possible D gene (5 bases). The germline gives CDR1 SEHNR, CDR2 FQNEAQ (reference sequence). The CDR3 loop spans 13 amino acids. Deletions cut 5 bases from V and 8 bases from J, with 13 bases between. CDR3 amino acids: CASSILATDEQFF. CDR3 bases: TGTGCCAGCAGCATTTTAGCGACCGATGAGCAGTTCTTC.

The chain carries TRBV6-1 and TRBJ2-7; 8 positions match TRBD1. The CDR3 extends over 15 amino acids. V was clipped by 3 bases and J by 1 base; unmatched bases: 5. Germline-derived CDR1 and CDR2 are MNHNS and SASEGT. The CDR3 reads CASSDGQGVSYEQYF. CDR3 nucleotides: TGTGCCAGCAGTGACGGACAGGGTGTTTCCTACGAGCAGTACTTC.

This clone came up a few times. The chain combines TRBV30 with TRBJ1-5, with D unresolved. The CDR3 is made up of 14 amino acids. The germline gives CDR1 GTSNPN, CDR2 SVGIG (reference sequence). V was shortened by 3 bases and J by 10 bases, with 19 bases between the two germline ends. The CDR3 sequence is CAWSASSYSSPQHF. DNA of the CDR3: TGTGCCTGGAGCGCCTCATCCTACAGTTCTCCCCAGCATTTT.

V gene TRBV27 combines with J gene TRBJ1-5; D is ambiguous. Germline V gives CDR1 MNHEY, CDR2 SMNVEV (reference sequence). The CDR3 spans 14 residues. Trimming took off 3 bases at V and 11 bases at J, with 17 bases between the two ends. This CDR3 reads CASSLVHPPGSQHF. CDR3 nucleotides: TGTGCCAGCAGTTTGGTCCATCCACCGGGGTCCCAGCATTTT.

This clone was counted only a few times. The sample holds other DNA sequences that translate to the same CDR3. The V gene is TRBV6-5, the J gene TRBJ1-3, with D unresolved. CDR3 length: 15 residues. V shed 5 bases and J shed 0 bases, with 11 bases lying between them. Germline V gives CDR1 MNHEY, CDR2 SVGAGI. CDR3 sequence: CASSATASSGNTIYF. In DNA form, the CDR3 reads TGTGCCAGCAGTGCAACAGCTTCCTCTGGAAACACCATATATTTT.

This clone was observed a few times. CDR3 DNA sequence: TGCGCCAGCAGCCAAGAGGGGGGAGGGCCGCTCGGGGAGCTGTTTTTT. Translation: CASSQEGGGPLGELFF. This chain uses TRBV4-1 with TRBJ2-2; 7 bases fit TRBD2. CDR3 length: 16 residues. J gave up 7 bases and V 0 bases, and 8 bases lay outside the gene matches. CDR1 MGHRA and CDR2 YSYEKL come from the germline V gene.

This clone appeared a few times. The rearrangement uses TRBV4-2 and TRBJ2-1; 9 bases are a match to TRBD2. Per the germline V gene, CDR1 is LGHNA and CDR2 is YNFKEQ. Losses at the gene ends were 5 bases for V and 8 bases for J; bases not matched to a gene: 10. CDR3 length equals 15 residues. CDR3 sequence reads: CASSSLASGKHEQFF. In nucleotides, the CDR3 is TGTGCCAGCAGCTCCCTGGCTAGCGGGAAGCATGAGCAGTTCTTC.

V usage is TRBV27 and J usage is TRBJ1-5; 8 bases match TRBD1. The germline gives CDR1 MNHEY, CDR2 SMNVEV (reference sequence). The junction had 8 bases not matched to a gene; V was cut back by 4 bases and J by 6 bases. The CDR3 totals 15 residues. Written as DNA, the CDR3 is TGTGCCAGCAGTTCTCACAGGGGGGCAAGTCAGCCCCAGCATTTT. Protein product: CASSSHRGASQPQHF.

The chain joins TRBV9 to TRBJ2-7; 7 bases map to TRBD1. Germline V CDR1 and CDR2: SGDLS, YYNGEE. This CDR3 is built from 15 residues. V was clipped by 0 bases and J by 3 bases; unmatched bases: 6. The CDR3 protein is CASSVEGTVGYEQYF. CDR3 DNA sequence: TGTGCCAGCAGCGTAGAAGGGACAGTTGGCTACGAGCAGTACTTC.

The chain carries TRBV9 and TRBJ1-1; a weak D match, TRBD1 (6 bases). Per the germline V gene, CDR1 is SGDLS and CDR2 is YYNGEE. Trimming stripped 4 bases from V and 1 base from J, with 8 bases between. The CDR3 is 13 amino acids. CDR3 in amino acids: CASSMDRNTEAFF. In DNA form, the CDR3 reads TGTGCCAGCAGCATGGACAGGAACACTGAAGCTTTCTTT.

The CDR3 DNA follows: TGTGCCAGCAGTTACTCAAGACAGGGGGACACTGAAGCTTTCTTT. This gives the protein CASSYSRQGDTEAFF. The chain combines TRBV6-5 with TRBJ1-1; TRBD1 agrees at 9 bases. The CDR3 is 15 residues long. Unmatched junction bases numbered 2, after V lost 0 bases and J lost 3 bases. Germline CDR1 is MNHEY and CDR2 is SVGAGI.

V usage is TRBV20-1 and J usage is TRBJ2-7; D is possibly TRBD1 (6 bases). Germline V gene sequence: CDR1 DFQATT, CDR2 SNEGSKA (reference sequence). V lost 3 bases and J 3 bases, leaving 6 bases between the germline ends. The CDR3 is 11 residues long. In nucleotides, the CDR3 is TGCAGTGCTAGGACAGGCTACGAGCAGTACTTC. It is translated as CSARTGYEQYF.

The chain employs TRBV11-3 and TRBJ2-1; no reliable D call. Germline V gene data show CDR1 as SGHNT and CDR2 as YENEEA. The CDR3 length is 12 residues. The V gene lost 5 bases and the J gene lost 8 bases, with 10 bases spanning the gap. The CDR3 reads CASSLSRDEQFF. The CDR3 region has the DNA TGTGCCAGCAGCCTCAGCCGGGATGAGCAGTTCTTC.

V gene TRBV10-3 combines with J gene TRBJ1-1; D uncertain. CDR3 length equals 14 residues. The germline CDR1 and CDR2 sequences are ENHRY and SYGVKD. Between the trimmed V and J ends, which lost 10 bases and 1 base, there was a span of 16 bases. Written as DNA, the CDR3 is TGTGCCACCCGCCCTGGAGCCCAGAACACTGAAGCTTTCTTT. This codes for CATRPGAQNTEAFF.

The rearrangement uses TRBV19 and TRBJ1-5; TRBD1 might be the D (5 bases). The V and J ends lost 3 bases and 5 bases respectively, with 14 bases between them. The germline V gene has CDR1 LNHDA and CDR2 SQIVND (reference sequence). This CDR3 spans 15 amino acids. The CDR3: CASSIVGGPYQPQHF. CDR3 bases: TGTGCCAGTAGTATCGTGGGGGGACCCTATCAGCCCCAGCATTTT.

This clone was seen a few times. The genes are TRBV10-3 and TRBJ2-5, with 10 bases lining up with TRBD1. The CDR3 covers 15 residues. V lost 6 bases to trimming and J lost 5 bases; unmatched junction nucleotides: 9. The germline gives CDR1 ENHRY, CDR2 SYGVKD. CDR3 sequence reads: CAISKGTGVGETQYF. The DNA of the CDR3 is TGTGCCATCAGCAAGGGGACAGGGGTTGGCGAGACCCAGTACTTC.

A single count supports this clone. V and J are TRBV7-6 and TRBJ2-1; 7 positions agree with TRBD1. The trim removed 3 bases at V and 7 bases at J, leaving 9 bases unmatched. Germline V gene lookup returns CDR1 SGHVS and CDR2 FNYEAQ. The CDR3 runs 15 residues. CDR3: CASSLGQGGLNEQFF. CDR3 in DNA: TGTGCCAGCAGCTTGGGCCAAGGGGGCTTGAATGAGCAGTTCTTC.

The chain uses TRBV12-5 and TRBJ1-5, with TRBD1 as a possible D gene (6 bases). Trimming pared 0 bases from V and 5 bases from J, leaving 11 bases between. CDR3 length: 15 amino acids. Germline V gives CDR1 LGHNT, CDR2 FRNRAP. The CDR3 DNA follows: TGTGCTAGTGGTTTGGTGGGGGCACGGGATCAGCCCCAGCATTTT. This sequence encodes CASGLVGARDQPQHF.

V and J are TRBV18 and TRBJ2-3; unclear D gene. The CDR3 is made up of 15 amino acids. In germline, CDR1 is KGHSH, CDR2 LQKENI. V was clipped by 3 bases and J by 2 bases, with 12 bases between them. The CDR3 loop is CASSPSVLYTDTQYF. CDR3 coding DNA: TGTGCCAGCTCACCGTCCGTCCTTTACACAGATACGCAGTATTTT.

CDR3 coding DNA: TGTGCCAGCCACTCAGGGGGATATGGCTACACCTTC. Protein product: CASHSGGYGYTF. V gene TRBV6-1 combines with J gene TRBJ1-2; 7 nucleotides align to TRBD1. Germline trimming cut 8 bases from V and 5 bases from J; bases unmatched to any gene: 5. The CDR3 is 12 residues long. Germline V lookup: CDR1 MNHNS, CDR2 SASEGT.